The sequence of this T cell receptor beta chain was determined in a study of T-cell reconstitution after alpha-beta-depleted transplantation in children. General study findings and limits: T-cell counts and diversity at one year post-transplant came mainly from newly produced T cells. Several hundred graft clones that had expanded were reportedly the source of alpha-beta T cells about two months after transplant. Certain patients had high TCRbeta diversity at day 60, and it came from recipient T cells and thymic progenitors that survived.

This clonotype was counted at least ten times. Its antigen is still unknown. The CDR3 contains 16 residues. In germline, CDR1 is SGHDN, CDR2 FVKESK. V was clipped by 1 base and J by 1 base, with 11 bases between them. The TCRbeta library incorporated unique molecular identifiers. TCRdb passed the PCR reads through MiXCR, listing each CDR3 protein once. The sample records hundreds of thousands of distinct CDR3 sequences, 23% being singletons. The source material was PBMCs, mostly from graft donor cells, sampled 360 days after TCRalphabeta/CD19-depleted stem cell transplant. The receptor comes from a boy under two years old who had a stem cell transplant for acute myeloid leukemia, so the T cells may come from the graft donor. This chain joins TRBV14 and TRBJ2-4; tentatively, D is TRBD1 (6 bases). The CDR3 reads CASSQADRRAKNIQYF. The CDR3 DNA reads as TGTGCCAGCAGCCAAGCGGACAGAAGGGCCAAAAACATTCAGTACTTC.